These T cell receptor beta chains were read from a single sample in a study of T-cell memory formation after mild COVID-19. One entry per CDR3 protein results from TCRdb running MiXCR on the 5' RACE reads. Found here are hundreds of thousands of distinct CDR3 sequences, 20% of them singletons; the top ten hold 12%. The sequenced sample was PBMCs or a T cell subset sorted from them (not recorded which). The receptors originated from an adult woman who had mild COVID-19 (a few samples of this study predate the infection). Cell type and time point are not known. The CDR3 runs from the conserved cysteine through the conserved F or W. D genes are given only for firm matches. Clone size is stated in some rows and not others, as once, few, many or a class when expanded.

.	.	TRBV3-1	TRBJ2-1	CASSQRVIGSYNEQFF	TGTGCCAGCAGCCAAAGGGTGATTGGGTCCTACAATGAGCAGTTCTTC
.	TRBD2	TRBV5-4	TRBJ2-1	CASSSASGRATEQFF	TGTGCCAGCAGCTCAGCTAGCGGGAGGGCCACCGAGCAGTTCTTC
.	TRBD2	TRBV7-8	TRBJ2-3	CASSTPIAGTDTQYF	TGTGCCAGCAGCACACCAATAGCGGGAACAGATACGCAGTATTTT
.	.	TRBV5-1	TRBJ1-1	CASSRQSTPNTEAFF	TGCGCCAGCAGCAGACAGTCTACTCCTAACACTGAAGCTTTCTTT
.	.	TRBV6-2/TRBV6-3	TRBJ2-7	CASSYAQVYEQYF	TGTGCCAGCAGTTACGCACAGGTCTACGAGCAGTACTTC
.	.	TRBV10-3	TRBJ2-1	CAISEGDLEQFF	TGTGCCATCAGTGAGGGAGACCTAGAGCAGTTCTTC
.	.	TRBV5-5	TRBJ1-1	CASKGIPLNTEAFF	TGTGCCAGCAAGGGAATACCTCTGAACACTGAAGCTTTCTTT
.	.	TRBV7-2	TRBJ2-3	CASGGHIDTQYF	TGTGCCAGCGGTGGGCATATAGATACGCAGTATTTT
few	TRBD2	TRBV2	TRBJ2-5	CASRATSVQETQYF	TGTGCCAGCAGGGCTACTAGCGTACAAGAGACCCAGTACTTC
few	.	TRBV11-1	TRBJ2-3	CASSSGLPGTQYF	TGTGCCAGCAGCTCGGGACTTCCTGGTACGCAGTATTTT
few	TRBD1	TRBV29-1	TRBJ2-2	CSVVGTGSHTGELFF	TGCAGCGTTGTCGGGACAGGGTCGCACACCGGGGAGCTGTTTTTT
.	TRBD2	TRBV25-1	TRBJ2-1	CASSEDNPTSGRGGMQQFF	TGTGCCAGCAGTGAAGACAATCCTACTAGCGGGAGAGGTGGAATGCAGCAGTTCTTC
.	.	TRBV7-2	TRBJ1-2	CASSLVRRGSYGYTF	TGTGCCAGCAGCTTAGTCCGGAGAGGCAGCTATGGCTACACCTTC
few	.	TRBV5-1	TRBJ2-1	CASSWGAGAGDEQFF	TGCGCCAGCAGCTGGGGAGCGGGCGCCGGTGATGAGCAGTTCTTC
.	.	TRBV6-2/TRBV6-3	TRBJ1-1	CASSGNVQAGTEAFF	TGTGCCAGCAGTGGGAATGTACAGGCGGGCACTGAAGCTTTCTTT
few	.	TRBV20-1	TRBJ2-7	CSARSRLSDYEQYF	TGCAGTGCTAGATCGCGGTTATCTGACTACGAGCAGTACTTC
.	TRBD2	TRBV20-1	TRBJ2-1	CSARDLGETSGRHEQFF	TGCAGTGCTAGAGATCTGGGTGAGACTAGCGGGAGGCATGAGCAGTTCTTC
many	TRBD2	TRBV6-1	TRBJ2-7	CASIKGLAGGPREQYF	TGTGCCAGCATAAAGGGACTAGCGGGGGGGCCTCGAGAGCAGTACTTC
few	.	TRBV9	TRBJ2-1	CASSVETRSSYNEQFF	TGTGCCAGCAGCGTAGAAACGCGGAGCTCCTACAATGAGCAGTTCTTC
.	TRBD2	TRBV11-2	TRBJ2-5	CASSSQGGIQETQYF	TGTGCCAGCAGCTCCCAGGGAGGGATACAAGAGACCCAGTACTTC
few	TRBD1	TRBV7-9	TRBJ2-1	CASSLGDRARNEQFF	TGTGCCAGCAGCTTAGGGGACAGGGCCCGCAATGAGCAGTTCTTC
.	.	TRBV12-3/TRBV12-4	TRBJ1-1	CASSPEAWRTEAFF	TGTGCCAGCAGTCCCGAGGCCTGGCGCACTGAAGCTTTCTTT
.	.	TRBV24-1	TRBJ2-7	CATSVRFPTYEQYF	TGTGCCACCAGTGTAAGGTTCCCTACCTACGAGCAGTACTTC
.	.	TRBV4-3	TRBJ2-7	CASSQDWRQGAEQYF	TGCGCCAGCAGCCAAGATTGGCGGCAGGGCGCCGAGCAGTACTTC
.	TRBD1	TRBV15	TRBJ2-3	CATSRQGATTDTQYF	TGTGCCACCAGCAGACAGGGGGCCACCACAGATACGCAGTATTTT
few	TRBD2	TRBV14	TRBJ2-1	CASSQDRLAGVTYNEQFF	TGTGCCAGCAGCCAGGATCGACTAGCGGGAGTTACCTACAATGAGCAGTTCTTC
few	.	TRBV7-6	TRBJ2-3	CASSTRLGGADTQYF	TGTGCCAGCAGCACGAGACTAGGGGGGGCAGATACGCAGTATTTT